This is a list of T cell receptor beta chains from one sample in a study of shared clonotypes between healthy human individuals. Profiled with immunoSEQ multiplex PCR; TCRdb holds only in-frame clones, not every one. In the table there are roughly 2.6 million clones, roughly 92% of which are singletons. Material for sequencing was naive CD4+ T cells sorted from blood. The source of these receptors is a man between 18 and 35 years old in good health. The CDR3 runs from the conserved cysteine through the conserved F or W.

j_call: TRBJ2-3; cdr3_length: 13; v_call: TRBV7-8; cdr3_aa: CASSLGLADTQYF
j_call: TRBJ2-3; cdr3_length: 15; v_call: TRBV6-1; cdr3_aa: CASSEAGRDTDTQYF
j_call: TRBJ1-6; cdr3_length: 15; v_call: TRBV29-1; cdr3_aa: CSVETVIRYNSPLHF
j_call: TRBJ1-5; cdr3_length: 14; v_call: TRBV28; cdr3_aa: CASPERGGNQPQHF
j_call: TRBJ1-5; cdr3_length: 14; v_call: TRBV2; cdr3_aa: CASSGVEGNQPQHF
j_call: TRBJ1-1; cdr3_length: 14; v_call: TRBV9; cdr3_aa: CASSVAGQNTEAFF
j_call: TRBJ1-1; cdr3_length: 15; v_call: TRBV5-1; cdr3_aa: CASSLFSQSNTEAFF
j_call: TRBJ2-5; cdr3_length: 17; v_call: TRBV28; cdr3_aa: CASSLGWWEVGQETQYF
j_call: TRBJ1-4; cdr3_length: 16; v_call: TRBV6-6; cdr3_aa: CASSYSDAGDRGKLFF
j_call: TRBJ1-2; cdr3_length: 11; v_call: TRBV6-5; cdr3_aa: CASSYMFGYTF
j_call: TRBJ1-3; cdr3_length: 10; v_call: TRBV19; cdr3_aa: CASYENTIYF
j_call: TRBJ2-7; cdr3_length: 16; v_call: TRBV2; cdr3_aa: CASRGDRLLLSYEQYF
j_call: TRBJ2-7; cdr3_length: 16; v_call: TRBV7-2; cdr3_aa: CASSTRGEVGRAEQYF
j_call: TRBJ1-5; cdr3_length: 17; v_call: TRBV7-9; cdr3_aa: CASSAGQGGWSNQPQHF
j_call: TRBJ1-1; cdr3_length: 14; v_call: TRBV5-1; cdr3_aa: CASSLDPGNTEAFF
j_call: TRBJ2-1; cdr3_length: 15; v_call: TRBV4-1; cdr3_aa: CASSLGLADYNEQFF
j_call: TRBJ2-3; cdr3_length: 18; v_call: TRBV28; cdr3_aa: CASSPAGRQGTSTDTQYF
j_call: TRBJ2-5; cdr3_length: 15; v_call: TRBV19; cdr3_aa: CASSAGLPGEGTQYF
j_call: TRBJ2-1; cdr3_length: 16; v_call: TRBV27; cdr3_aa: CASRRLPGQGYNEQFF
j_call: TRBJ2-3; cdr3_length: 13; v_call: TRBV28; cdr3_aa: CASSERATDTQYF
j_call: TRBJ1-4; cdr3_length: 17; v_call: TRBV10-3; cdr3_aa: CAISETPKPGSNEKLFF